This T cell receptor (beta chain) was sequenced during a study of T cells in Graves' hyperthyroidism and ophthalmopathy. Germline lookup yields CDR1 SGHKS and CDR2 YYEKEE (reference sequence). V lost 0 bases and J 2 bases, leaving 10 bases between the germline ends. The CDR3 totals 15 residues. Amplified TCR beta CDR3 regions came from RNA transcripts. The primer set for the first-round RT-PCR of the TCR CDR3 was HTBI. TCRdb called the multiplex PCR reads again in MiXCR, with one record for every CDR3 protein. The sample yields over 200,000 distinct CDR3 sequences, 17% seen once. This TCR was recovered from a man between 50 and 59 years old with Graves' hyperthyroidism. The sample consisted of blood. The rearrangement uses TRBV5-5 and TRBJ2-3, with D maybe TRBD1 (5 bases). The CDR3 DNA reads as TGTGCCAGCAGCTTGGAACAGGCCAACACAGATACGCAGTATTTT. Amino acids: CASSLEQANTDTQYF.